One and the same sample provided the 4 T cell receptor beta chains below, sequenced in a study of blood T cell repertoires in COVID-19. TCRdb's copy holds only in-frame clones and misses some; the assay was immunoSEQ multiplex PCR. The table lists approximately 140,000 clones, about nine tenths of them singletons. Input material: peripheral blood. The receptors here all came from a man aged 50-59 years with active or convalescent COVID-19.

V is TRBV30 and J is TRBJ1-6; 8 positions agree with TRBD1. Germline loops: CDR1 GTSNPN, CDR2 SVGIG (reference sequence). The length of the CDR3 is 15 residues. J gave up 6 bases and V 3 bases, and 7 bases lay outside the gene matches. The CDR3 loop reads CAWRLTGGLNSPLHF. CDR3 coding DNA: TGTGCCTGGAGACTTACAGGGGGACTTAATTCACCCCTCCACTTT.

This clone has just a few counts. The chain combines TRBV2 with TRBJ1-5; no firm D call. The length of the CDR3 is 14 residues. The germline V gene encodes CDR1 SNHLY and CDR2 FYNNEI. The V gene lost 4 bases and the J gene lost 3 bases, with 10 bases spanning the gap. The CDR3 is CASSGGSVNQPQHF. CDR3 bases: TGTGCCAGCAGTGGAGGGTCAGTCAATCAGCCCCAGCATTTT.

This clone came up a few times. The genes are TRBV4-3 and TRBJ2-7, with TRBD1 as a possible D gene (6 bases). CDR1 LGHNA and CDR2 YSLEER come from the germline V gene. This CDR3 region has 15 residues. Deletions cut 0 bases from V and 3 bases from J, with 12 bases between. The CDR3 spells CASSQDQQGLYEQYF. The CDR3 coding sequence is TGCGCCAGCAGCCAAGATCAACAGGGCCTCTACGAGCAGTACTTC.

This clone came up once. The chain joins TRBV19 to TRBJ1-5; 8 nucleotides align to TRBD1. Germline CDR1 is LNHDA and CDR2 is SQIVND (reference sequence). CDR3 size: 13 residues. Germline trimming cut 6 bases from V and 9 bases from J; bases unmatched to any gene: 7. CDR3 bases: TGTGCCAGTAGGGGGACAGGTTCTACGCCCCAGCATTTT. This translates into CASRGTGSTPQHF.